The 30 T cell receptor beta chains below come from one sample, sequenced in a study of blood T cell repertoires in COVID-19. Here immunoSEQ multiplex PCR was the method, and the copy in TCRdb shows in-frame clones only, minus some. The data contain 200,000 or so clones, 75% to 90% of them singletons. The sample comprised peripheral blood. The origin of the receptors is a woman in her thirties or forties with acute or convalescent COVID-19.

This clone has a single count. This chain links TRBV5-4 with TRBJ2-1; D might be TRBD2 (5 bases). Germline CDR1 SGHNT, CDR2 YYREEE (reference sequence). The CDR3 is 15 amino acids. V was shortened by 5 bases and J by 9 bases, with 21 bases between the two germline ends. The CDR3: CASRASDLALGEQFF. CDR3 DNA sequence: TGTGCCAGCAGGGCCTCCGACTTAGCGTTGGGTGAGCAGTTCTTC.

The chain links TRBV3-1 (or the pseudogene TRBV3-2) to TRBJ2-7; no definite D call. The germline V gene encodes CDR1 LGHDT and CDR2 YNNKEL (reference sequence). V was shortened by 0 bases and J by 9 bases, with 9 bases between the two germline ends. The CDR3 covers 12 residues. CDR3 sequence: CASSQDDFPQYF. The CDR3 coding sequence is TGTGCCAGCAGCCAAGATGACTTCCCGCAGTACTTC.

In nucleotides, the CDR3 is TGTGCCAGCAGTTTGCCCACTTTGGGGCGTGGCTACACCTTC. Translated: CASSLPTLGRGYTF. The rearrangement uses TRBV28 and TRBJ1-2; D possibly corresponds to TRBD1 (5 bases). The CDR3 spans 14 residues. Germline assignment: CDR1 MDHEN and CDR2 SYDVKM. The ends were cut back, 3 bases at V and 7 bases at J, with 15 bases in the middle.

The table lists this clone with a few counts. The chain couples TRBV29-1 to TRBJ1-3, with 7 positions matching TRBD1. The CDR3 sequence is 14 residues long. CDR1 is SQVTM, CDR2 ANQGSEA, per germline. J was trimmed by 0 bases and V by 4 bases; bases with no gene match: 3. This chain's CDR3 is CSVGGQSSGNTIYF. The CDR3 DNA reads TGCAGCGTTGGGGGACAGAGCTCTGGAAACACCATATATTTT. Full variable domain (missing parts from reference TRBV29-1 and TRBJ1-3): SAVISQKPSRDICQRGTSLTIQCQVDSQVTMMFWYRQQPGQSLTLIATANQGSEATYESGFVIDKFPISRPNLTFSTLTVSNMSPEDSSIYLCSVGGQSSGNTIYFGEGSWLTVV.

This chain links TRBV28 with TRBJ2-3, with TRBD2 matching 8 bases. The CDR3 is made up of 16 amino acids. Germline CDR1 is MDHEN and CDR2 is SYDVKM. V lost 0 bases to trimming and J lost 0 bases; unmatched junction nucleotides: 2. The CDR3 DNA follows: TGTGCCAGCAGTTTATGCGGGGGGGCCAGCACAGATACGCAGTATTTT. It is translated as CASSLCGGASTDTQYF.

The V call is TRBV28, the J call TRBJ2-7; 9 positions agree with TRBD1. The germline gives CDR1 MDHEN, CDR2 SYDVKM. The length of the CDR3 is 15 residues. V shed 6 bases and J 2 bases; nucleotides not matched to a gene: 8. The CDR3 sequence is CASSSIRQGAYEQYF. The CDR3 DNA sequence: TGTGCCAGCAGCTCAATCAGACAGGGGGCCTACGAGCAGTACTTC.

The chain employs TRBV7-3 and TRBJ1-1; 9 bases map to TRBD1. This CDR3 spans 14 amino acids. The V gene end was trimmed by 5 bases and the J gene end by 4 bases; junction bases not matched to a gene: 5. The germline gives CDR1 SGHTA, CDR2 FQGTGA. The CDR3 DNA is TGTGCCAGCAGCCTACAGGGGGCTGGCACTGAAGCTTTCTTT. Translating it yields CASSLQGAGTEAFF.

The chain is built from TRBV27 and TRBJ1-2; the match to TRBD1 covers 10 bases. After removal of 5 bases from V and 5 bases from J, the junction contained 17 bases not matched to a gene. The CDR3 sequence is 18 residues long. Germline-derived CDR1 and CDR2 are MNHEY and SMNVEV (reference sequence). For the CDR3, the DNA is TGTGCCAGCAGTCCTACCCCCCCCCAGACAGGGGGCGAGTATGGCTACACCTTC. It encodes CASSPTPPQTGGEYGYTF.

This chain's CDR3 is CASSFLAANQPQHF. CDR3 nucleotides: TGTGCCAGCAGCTTCCTTGCGGCCAATCAGCCCCAGCATTTT. This rearrangement joins TRBV5-6 to TRBJ1-5; D gene uncertain. The CDR3 has 14 residues. The ends were cut back, 2 bases at V and 3 bases at J, with 9 bases in the middle. CDR1 is SGHDT and CDR2 is YYEEEE in the germline V gene.

This sequence joins TRBV19 and TRBJ2-7, with 9 bases matching TRBD2. CDR1 LNHDA and CDR2 SQIVND come from the germline V gene (reference sequence). Unmatched junction bases numbered 8, after V lost 7 bases and J lost 4 bases. There are 14 residues in the CDR3. CDR3 in amino acids: CASKEWGLAYEQYF. The DNA of the CDR3 is TGTGCCAGTAAGGAGTGGGGACTAGCATACGAGCAGTACTTC.

The genes are TRBV4-2 and TRBJ1-1, with TRBD1 identical over 8 bases. Germline lookup yields CDR1 LGHNA and CDR2 YNFKEQ. Trimming removed 4 bases from V and 2 bases from J; junction bases left unmatched: 6. The CDR3 is 15 amino acids. DNA of the CDR3: TGTGCCAGCAGCCTGGGGGGACAGGCCAACACTGAAGCTTTCTTT. Protein: CASSLGGQANTEAFF.

This clone has a handful of counts. This chain links TRBV18 with TRBJ2-3, with D unresolved. Per germline, CDR1 KGHSH and CDR2 LQKENI. The germline V and J ends were trimmed by 4 bases and 0 bases, with 8 bases remaining between them. The CDR3 covers 14 residues. CDR3 amino acids: CASSLSTSTDTQYF. The CDR3 nucleotides are TGTGCCAGCTCACTTTCGACTAGCACAGATACGCAGTATTTT.

This chain links TRBV6-6 with TRBJ2-3; TRBD2 matches at 7 bases. After removal of 6 bases from V and 0 bases from J, the junction contained 0 bases not matched to a gene. Germline V gene sequence: CDR1 MNHNY, CDR2 SVGAGI (reference sequence). The CDR3 consists of 13 residues. As DNA, the CDR3 is TGTGCCAGCAGGGGGGGGAGCACAGATACGCAGTATTTT. As protein: CASRGGSTDTQYF.

The CDR3 spells CASSSRDSYNEQFF. In DNA, the CDR3 is TGTGCCAGCAGTTCCCGGGACAGTTACAATGAGCAGTTCTTC. The chain joins TRBV5-8 to TRBJ2-1; 7 bases align to TRBD1. The CDR3 length is 14 residues. The V segment lost 5 bases and the J segment 4 bases; nucleotides outside the gene matches: 6. Germline lookup yields CDR1 SGHTS and CDR2 YDEGEE.

The chain is built from TRBV30 and TRBJ2-5, with 7 bases lining up with TRBD1. V shed 2 bases, J shed 0 bases, and the junction held 3 bases outside the gene matches. This CDR3 contains 14 residues. Germline V gene data show CDR1 as GTSNPN and CDR2 as SVGIG (reference sequence). The CDR3 DNA is TGTGCCTGGAGTAAGGGACAGTACCAAGAGACCCAGTACTTC. Its protein product is CAWSKGQYQETQYF. The variable domain in full, with the rest retrieved from reference TRBV30 and TRBJ2-5, is SQTIHQWPATLVQPVGSPLSLECTVEGTSNPNLYWYRQAAGRGLQLLFYSVGIGQISSEVPQNLSASRPQDRQFILSSKKLLLSDSGFYLCAWSKGQYQETQYFGPGTRLLVL.

CDR3: CASRWRRIGETQYF. For the CDR3, the DNA is TGTGCCAGCAGATGGAGGAGGATCGGAGAGACCCAGTACTTC. The rearrangement links TRBV6-5 to TRBJ2-5; maybe TRBD2 (5 bases). Germline CDR1 and CDR2: MNHEY and SVGAGI. The CDR3 is 14 amino acids. Trimming pared 6 bases from V and 4 bases from J, leaving 15 bases between.

V is TRBV4-2 and J is TRBJ1-3, with D possibly being TRBD1 (5 bases). In germline, CDR1 is LGHNA, CDR2 YNFKEQ. Trimming pared 0 bases from V and 4 bases from J, leaving 10 bases between. This CDR3 contains 15 residues. CDR3 DNA sequence: TGTGCCAGCAGCCAAGACTTACAGGACGGAAACACCATATATTTT. Its translation is CASSQDLQDGNTIYF.

The chain recombines TRBV7-2 with TRBJ1-5; maybe TRBD1 (5 bases). The V and J ends lost 2 bases and 6 bases respectively, with 17 bases between them. The CDR3 extends over 16 amino acids. Germline assignment: CDR1 SGHTA and CDR2 FQGNSA. The CDR3 DNA follows: TGTGCCAGCAGCTTATATCGCGGGGACGGGACTCAGCCCCAGCATTTT. It codes for CASSLYRGDGTQPQHF.

The rearrangement joins TRBV7-9 to TRBJ2-3, with D perhaps TRBD2 (5 bases). The V and J ends lost 6 bases and 0 bases respectively, with 16 bases between them. This CDR3 spans 16 amino acids. Germline V lookup: CDR1 SEHNR, CDR2 FQNEAQ (reference sequence). CDR3 residues: CASRPKERTSTDTQYF. The CDR3 nucleotides read TGTGCCAGCAGGCCCAAGGAGCGGACGAGCACAGATACGCAGTATTTT.

This chain joins TRBV7-9 and TRBJ1-2; perhaps TRBD1 as D (6 bases). Germline CDR1 is SEHNR and CDR2 is FQNEAQ (reference sequence). The CDR3 has 14 residues. V shed 3 bases and J shed 8 bases, with 16 bases lying between them. The CDR3 DNA reads as TGTGCCAGCAGCTTCCTCCAGGGGAATGAGGGCTACACCTTC. This codes for CASSFLQGNEGYTF.

The chain couples TRBV6-6 to TRBJ1-4; D remains ambiguous. CDR3 length: 15 amino acids. Per the germline V gene, CDR1 is MNHNY and CDR2 is SVGAGI (reference sequence). Between the trimmed V and J ends, which lost 8 bases and 3 bases, there was a span of 16 bases. The CDR3 bases are TGTGCCAGCTATGCCGCTGACAAGCCTAATGAAAAACTGTTTTTT. As protein: CASYAADKPNEKLFF.

The gene calls are TRBV20-1 and TRBJ1-2, with D unclear. Trimming shortened V by 3 bases and J by 4 bases, and 9 bases separated the two germline ends. The CDR3 is 12 amino acids. Germline assignment: CDR1 DFQATT and CDR2 SNEGSKA (reference sequence). The CDR3 spells CSASPAGYGYTF. The CDR3 DNA reads TGCAGTGCTAGTCCTGCGGGCTATGGCTACACCTTC.

This clone turned up a few times. The V gene is TRBV5-6, the J gene TRBJ1-1; no firm D call. The CDR3 runs 13 residues. Germline CDR1 and CDR2: SGHDT and YYEEEE. The V end lost 0 bases, the J end lost 1 base, and 4 bases lay between the germline ends. The CDR3 reads CASSLAGNTEAFF. The CDR3 coding sequence is TGTGCCAGCAGCTTGGCAGGGAACACTGAAGCTTTCTTT.

This sequence joins TRBV24-1 and TRBJ1-5; 8 bases map to TRBD1. Germline V CDR1 and CDR2: KGHDR, SFDVKD. The CDR3 contains 16 residues. V shed 2 bases and J 7 bases; nucleotides not matched to a gene: 9. This CDR3 reads CATSDSGQGEDQPQHF. In nucleotides, the CDR3 is TGTGCCACCAGTGATTCCGGACAGGGAGAAGACCAGCCCCAGCATTTT.

The chain is built from TRBV5-1 and TRBJ2-3, with D unclear. The V end lost 1 base, the J end lost 6 bases, and 9 bases lay between the germline ends. The CDR3 has 13 amino acids. Germline CDR1 is SGHRS and CDR2 is YFSETQ. CDR3 DNA: TGCGCCAGCAGCTTGTTCCCAGCGGATACGCAGTATTTT. Protein: CASSLFPADTQYF.

The rearrangement joins TRBV19 to TRBJ2-1; 12 nucleotides align to TRBD2. Per germline, CDR1 LNHDA and CDR2 SQIVND (reference sequence). The CDR3 runs to 15 residues. The ends lost 5 bases at V and 4 bases at J; junction bases unmatched: 3. The CDR3 nucleotides are TGTGCCAGTAGTCCAGGGACTAGCGGGTACAATGAGCAGTTCTTC. It is translated as CASSPGTSGYNEQFF.

V and J are TRBV13 and TRBJ2-1, with 11 bases identical to TRBD2. This CDR3 is built from 15 residues. Germline V gives CDR1 PRHDT, CDR2 FYEKMQ (reference sequence). The V gene end was trimmed by 5 bases and the J gene end by 9 bases; junction bases not matched to a gene: 9. The CDR3 coding sequence is TGTGCCAGCAGCCCGGGGCTAGCGGGGGGCATTGAGCAGTTCTTC. As protein: CASSPGLAGGIEQFF. Supplemented by reference TRBV13 and TRBJ2-1, the full variable domain reads AAGVIQSPRHLIKEKRETATLKCYPIPRHDTVYWYQQGPGQDPQFLISFYEKMQSDKGSIPDRFSAQQFSDYHSELNMSSLELGDSALYFCASSPGLAGGIEQFFGPGTRLTVL.

The count of this clone is one. The V call is TRBV7-2, the J call TRBJ1-1; 7 bases match TRBD1. V gave up 1 base and J gave up 1 base; unmatched junction bases: 0. The CDR3 has 14 amino acids. Germline lookup yields CDR1 SGHTA and CDR2 FQGNSA. CDR3 residues: CASSLGQGNTEAFF. CDR3 coding DNA: TGTGCCAGCAGCTTAGGACAGGGGAACACTGAAGCTTTCTTT. The full variable domain, its missing parts supplied by reference TRBV7-2 and TRBJ1-1, is GAGVSQSPSNKVTEKGKDVELRCDPISGHTALYWYRQSLGQGLEFLIYFQGNSAPDKSGLPSDRFSAERTGGSVSTLTIQRTQQEDSAVYLCASSLGQGNTEAFFGQGTRLTVV.

At least ten counts were recorded for this clone. This chain connects TRBV19 to TRBJ1-5, with a tentative D call TRBD1 (6 bases). The CDR3 is 14 residues long. Germline CDR1 LNHDA, CDR2 SQIVND (reference sequence). V lost 3 bases and J 7 bases, leaving 13 bases between the germline ends. The CDR3 DNA follows: TGTGCCAGTAGTATCCGGTACAGGGAACAGCCCCAGCATTTT. This gives the protein CASSIRYREQPQHF. The full variable domain, completed using reference TRBV19 and TRBJ1-5, is DGGITQSPKYLFRKEGQNVTLSCEQNLNHDAMYWYRQDPGQGLRLIYYSQIVNDFQKGDIAEGYSVSREKKESFPLTVTSAQKNPTAFYLCASSIRYREQPQHFGDGTRLSIL.

This chain uses TRBV19 with TRBJ2-7, with 9 bases that match TRBD1. The germline gives CDR1 LNHDA, CDR2 SQIVND (reference sequence). With 4 bases clipped from V and 0 bases from J, the junction kept 1 base outside the gene matches. This CDR3 is 14 amino acids long. In nucleotides, the CDR3 is TGTGCCAGTAGTAGACAGGGGGTCTCCTACGAGCAGTACTTC. This gives the protein CASSRQGVSYEQYF.